The TCR beta chain under discussion was sequenced for a study of CDR3 diversity in severe acne. This clonotype has only a few counts. TCRdb reprocessed the PCR reads with MiXCR, giving one entry per CDR3 protein. Of more than 70,000 distinct CDR3 sequences in the sample, 45% to 55% are singletons; the top ten hold 11%. Per the germline V gene, CDR1 is SGHTS and CDR2 is YDEGEE. With 1 base removed from V and 0 bases from J, the gap between germline ends came to 11 bases. This CDR3 comprises 16 residues. This chain links TRBV5-8 with TRBJ1-3, with D uncertain. The origin of this receptor is a male donor with severe acne vulgaris. Material: blood. The CDR3 DNA follows: TGTGCCAGCAGCTTGATCATGGGGATCTCTGGAAACACCATATATTTT. As protein: CASSLIMGISGNTIYF.